This TCR beta chain was observed in a study of human T cells and chemical hapten exposure. Study as a whole: The study lasted approximately 26 weeks, and patients were dosed weekly with diphenylcyclopropenone on the scalp throughout.

After removal of 4 bases from V and 4 bases from J, the junction contained 12 bases not matched to a gene. CDR3 size: 18 residues. It was the library that attached unique molecular identifiers to individual cDNA molecules. MiXCR was run by TCRdb on the RACE reads, yielding one entry per CDR3 protein. The table includes about 82,000 distinct CDR3 sequences, about 10% detected once. Regarding time point: patch test 2, 6 weeks after DPC sensitization. Specified treatment: therapeutic diphenylcyclopropenone sensitization with weekly scalp DPC. The chain couples TRBV12-3 or TRBV12-4 to TRBJ2-6; TRBD1 aligns across 8 bases. This TCR derives from a woman in her fifties or sixties with alopecia areata. Some clones in this sample may be carry-over from other donors' samples. The sequencing used whole blood, collected in connection with sensitization to the hapten diphenylcyclopropenone (DPC). DNA of the CDR3: TGTGCCAGCAGTTCTCAGGGGGCTGCCCGGGGCGGGGCCAACGTCCTGACTTTC. Its protein is CASSSQGAARGGANVLTF.